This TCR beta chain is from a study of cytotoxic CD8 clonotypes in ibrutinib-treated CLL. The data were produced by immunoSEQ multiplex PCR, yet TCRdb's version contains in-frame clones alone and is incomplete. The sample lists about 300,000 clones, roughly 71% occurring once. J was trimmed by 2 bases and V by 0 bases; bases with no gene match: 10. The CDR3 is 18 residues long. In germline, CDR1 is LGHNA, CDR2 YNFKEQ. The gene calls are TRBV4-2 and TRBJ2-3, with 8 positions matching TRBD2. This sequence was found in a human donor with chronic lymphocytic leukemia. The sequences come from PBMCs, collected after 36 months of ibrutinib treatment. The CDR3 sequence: CASSQDSSGPFFTDTQYF. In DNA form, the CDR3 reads TGTGCCAGCAGCCAAGATTCTAGCGGGCCTTTCTTCACAGATACGCAGTATTTT.